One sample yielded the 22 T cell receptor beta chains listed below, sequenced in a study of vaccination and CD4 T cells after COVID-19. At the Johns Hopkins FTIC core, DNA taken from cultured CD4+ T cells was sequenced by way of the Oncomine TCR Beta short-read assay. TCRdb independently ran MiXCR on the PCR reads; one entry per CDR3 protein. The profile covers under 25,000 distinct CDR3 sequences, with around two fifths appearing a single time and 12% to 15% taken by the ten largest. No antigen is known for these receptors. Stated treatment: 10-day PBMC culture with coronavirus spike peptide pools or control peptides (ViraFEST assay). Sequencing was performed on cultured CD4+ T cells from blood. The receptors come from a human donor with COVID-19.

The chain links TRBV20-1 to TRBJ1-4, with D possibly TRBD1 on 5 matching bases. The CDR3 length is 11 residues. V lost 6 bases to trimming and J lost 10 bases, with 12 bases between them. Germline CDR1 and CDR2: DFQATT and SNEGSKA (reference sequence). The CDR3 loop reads CSAARGGKLFF. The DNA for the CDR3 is TGCAGTGCCGCACGGGGGGGAAAACTGTTTTTT.

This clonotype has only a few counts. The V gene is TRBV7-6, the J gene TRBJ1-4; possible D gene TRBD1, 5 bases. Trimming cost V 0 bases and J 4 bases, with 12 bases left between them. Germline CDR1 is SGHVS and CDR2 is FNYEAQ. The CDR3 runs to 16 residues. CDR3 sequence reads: CASSLAGEGHNEKLFF. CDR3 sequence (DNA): TGTGCCAGCAGCTTAGCAGGGGAGGGCCATAATGAAAAACTGTTTTTT.

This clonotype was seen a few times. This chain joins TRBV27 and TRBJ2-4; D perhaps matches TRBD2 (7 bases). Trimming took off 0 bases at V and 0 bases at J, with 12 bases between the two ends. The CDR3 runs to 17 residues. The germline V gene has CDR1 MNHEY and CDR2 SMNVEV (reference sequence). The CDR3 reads CASSLSGAGAAKNIQYF. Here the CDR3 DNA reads TGTGCCAGCAGTTTATCGGGGGCGGGGGCAGCCAAAAACATTCAGTACTTC.

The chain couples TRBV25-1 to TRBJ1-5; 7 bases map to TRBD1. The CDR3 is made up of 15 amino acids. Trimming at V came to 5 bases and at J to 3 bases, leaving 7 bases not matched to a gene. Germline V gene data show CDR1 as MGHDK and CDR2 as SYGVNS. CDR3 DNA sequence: TGTGCCAGCAGTAGATACAGGGGAGTCAATCAGCCCCAGCATTTT. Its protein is CASSRYRGVNQPQHF.

The CDR3: CASSLGLNNQPQHF. The CDR3 coding sequence is TGTGCCAGCAGCCTGGGACTGAATAATCAGCCCCAGCATTTT. V usage is TRBV11-2 and J usage is TRBJ1-5; D is possibly TRBD1 (5 bases). CDR1 is SGHAT and CDR2 is FQNNGV in the germline V gene. The CDR3 loop spans 14 amino acids. V was trimmed by 5 bases and J by 4 bases, leaving 12 bases between them.

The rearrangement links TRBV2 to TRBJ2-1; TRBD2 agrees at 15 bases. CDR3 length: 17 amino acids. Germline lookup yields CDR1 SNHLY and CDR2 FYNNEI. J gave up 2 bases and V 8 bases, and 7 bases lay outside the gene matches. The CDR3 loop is CASRTSGGALPYNEQFF. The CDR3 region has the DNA TGTGCCAGCCGGACTAGCGGGGGGGCTTTGCCCTACAATGAGCAGTTCTTC.

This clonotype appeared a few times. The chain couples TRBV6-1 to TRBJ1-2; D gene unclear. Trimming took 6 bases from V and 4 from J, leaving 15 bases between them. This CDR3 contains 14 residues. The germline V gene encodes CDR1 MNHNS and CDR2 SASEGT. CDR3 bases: TGTGCCAGCAGAGAGTCCGGCGAAGGCTATGGCTACACCTTC. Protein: CASRESGEGYGYTF.

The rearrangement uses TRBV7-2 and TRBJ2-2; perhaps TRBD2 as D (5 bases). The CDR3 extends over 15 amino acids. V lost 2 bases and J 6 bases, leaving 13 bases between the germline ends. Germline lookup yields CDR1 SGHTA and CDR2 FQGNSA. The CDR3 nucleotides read TGTGCCAGCAGCTTATCGACTATGGGGTCCGGGGAGCTGTTTTTT. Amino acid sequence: CASSLSTMGSGELFF.

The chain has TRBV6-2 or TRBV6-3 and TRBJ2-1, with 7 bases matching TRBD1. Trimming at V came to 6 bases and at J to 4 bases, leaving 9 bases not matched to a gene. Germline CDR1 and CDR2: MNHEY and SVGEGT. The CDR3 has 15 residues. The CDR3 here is CASRRVGGLYNEQFF. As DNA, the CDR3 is TGTGCCAGCAGAAGAGTAGGGGGCCTATACAATGAGCAGTTCTTC.

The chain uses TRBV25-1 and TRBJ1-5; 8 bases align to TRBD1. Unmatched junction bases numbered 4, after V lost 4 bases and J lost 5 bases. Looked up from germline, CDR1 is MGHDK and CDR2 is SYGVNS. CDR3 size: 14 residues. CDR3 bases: TGTGCCAGCAGTGGGACAGGGCAGGATCAGCCCCAGCATTTT. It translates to CASSGTGQDQPQHF.

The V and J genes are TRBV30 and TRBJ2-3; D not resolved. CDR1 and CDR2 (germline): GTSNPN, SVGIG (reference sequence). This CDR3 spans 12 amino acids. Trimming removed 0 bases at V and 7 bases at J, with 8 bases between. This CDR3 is CAWSVSVYTQYF. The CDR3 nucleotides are TGTGCCTGGAGTGTAAGCGTTTATACGCAGTATTTT.

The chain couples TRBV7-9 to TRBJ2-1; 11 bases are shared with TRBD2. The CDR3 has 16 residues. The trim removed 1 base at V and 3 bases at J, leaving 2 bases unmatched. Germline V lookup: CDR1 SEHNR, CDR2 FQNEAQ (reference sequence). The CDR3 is CASSLDSGGVYNEQFF. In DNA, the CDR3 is TGTGCCAGCAGCTTAGATAGCGGGGGGGTCTACAATGAGCAGTTCTTC.

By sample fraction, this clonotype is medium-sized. The CDR3 region is CASSLSSTDTQYF. The CDR3 DNA sequence: TGTGCCAGCAGTTTATCTAGCACAGATACGCAGTATTTT. The chain combines TRBV27 with TRBJ2-3; D is undetermined. This CDR3 spans 13 amino acids. Germline V CDR1 and CDR2: MNHEY, SMNVEV (reference sequence). The V end lost 0 bases, the J end lost 0 bases, and 1 base lay between the germline ends.

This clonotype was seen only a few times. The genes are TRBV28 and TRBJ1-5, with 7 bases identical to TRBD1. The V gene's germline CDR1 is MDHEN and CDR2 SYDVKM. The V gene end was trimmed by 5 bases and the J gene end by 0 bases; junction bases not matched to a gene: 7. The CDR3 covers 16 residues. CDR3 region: CASSLGQAYSNQPQHF. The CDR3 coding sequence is TGTGCCAGCAGTCTAGGACAGGCATATAGCAATCAGCCCCAGCATTTT.

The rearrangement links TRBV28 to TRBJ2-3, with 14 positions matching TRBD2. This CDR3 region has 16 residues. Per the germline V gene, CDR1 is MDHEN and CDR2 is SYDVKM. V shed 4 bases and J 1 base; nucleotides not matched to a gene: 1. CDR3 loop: CASSSGLAGGTDTQYF. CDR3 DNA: TGTGCCAGCAGTTCGGGACTAGCGGGGGGCACAGATACGCAGTATTTT.

The CDR3 loop reads CAVSSPKRIAVRYNEQFF. In nucleotides, the CDR3 is TGTGCCGTCTCCTCCCCGAAACGGATAGCGGTCCGCTACAATGAGCAGTTCTTC. This chain links TRBV7-9 with TRBJ2-1, with a possible D match to TRBD2 (6 bases). This CDR3 spans 18 amino acids. V was pared by 11 bases and J by 3 bases, with 29 bases between. Germline-derived CDR1 and CDR2 are SEHNR and FQNEAQ (reference sequence).

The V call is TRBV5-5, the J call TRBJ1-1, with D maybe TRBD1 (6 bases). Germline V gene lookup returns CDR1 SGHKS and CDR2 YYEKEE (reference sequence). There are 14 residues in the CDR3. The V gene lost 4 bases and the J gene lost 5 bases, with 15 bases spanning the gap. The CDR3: CASSKQGLVTEAFF. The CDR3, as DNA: TGTGCCAGCAGCAAACAGGGCTTGGTGACTGAAGCTTTCTTT.

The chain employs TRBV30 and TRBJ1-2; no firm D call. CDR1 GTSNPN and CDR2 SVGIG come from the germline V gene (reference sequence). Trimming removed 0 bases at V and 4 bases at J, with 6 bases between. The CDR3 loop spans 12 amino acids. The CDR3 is CAWSVAIYGYTF. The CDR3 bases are TGTGCCTGGAGTGTAGCAATCTATGGCTACACCTTC.

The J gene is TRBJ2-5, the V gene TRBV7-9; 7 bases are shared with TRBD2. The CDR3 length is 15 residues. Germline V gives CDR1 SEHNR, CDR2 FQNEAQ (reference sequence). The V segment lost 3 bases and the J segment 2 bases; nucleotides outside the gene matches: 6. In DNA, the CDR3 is TGTGCCAGCAGCTTCCGGGACTATCAGCAAGAGACCCAGTACTTC. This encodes CASSFRDYQQETQYF.

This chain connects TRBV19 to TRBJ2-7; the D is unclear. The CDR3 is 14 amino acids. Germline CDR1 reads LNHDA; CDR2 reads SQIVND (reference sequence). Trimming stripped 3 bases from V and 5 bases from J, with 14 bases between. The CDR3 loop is CASSIDRGGHEQYF. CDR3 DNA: TGTGCCAGTAGTATTGATCGAGGCGGCCACGAGCAGTACTTC.

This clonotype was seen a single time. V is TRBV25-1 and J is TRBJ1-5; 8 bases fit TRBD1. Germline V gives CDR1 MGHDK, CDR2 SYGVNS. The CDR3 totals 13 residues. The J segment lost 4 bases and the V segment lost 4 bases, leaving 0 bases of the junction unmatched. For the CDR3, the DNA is TGTGCCAGCAGTGGACAGGGGAATCAGCCCCAGCATTTT. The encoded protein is CASSGQGNQPQHF. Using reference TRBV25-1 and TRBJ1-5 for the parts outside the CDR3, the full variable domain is EADIYQTPRYLVIGTGKKITLECSQTMGHDKMYWYQQDPGMELHLIHYSYGVNSTEKGDLSSESTVSRIRTEHFPLTLESARPSHTSQYLCASSGQGNQPQHFGDGTRLSIL.

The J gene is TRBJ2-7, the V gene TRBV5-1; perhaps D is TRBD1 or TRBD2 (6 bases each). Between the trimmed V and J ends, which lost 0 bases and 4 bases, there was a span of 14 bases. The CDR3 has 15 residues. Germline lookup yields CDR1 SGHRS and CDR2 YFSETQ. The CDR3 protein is CASSLGGAGLYEQYF. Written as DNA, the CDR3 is TGCGCCAGCAGCTTGGGGGGGGCAGGACTTTACGAGCAGTACTTC.